These T cell receptor beta chains were read from a single sample in a study of CD8 T cells in ankylosing spondylitis. TCRdb re-called the 5' RACE reads with MiXCR, one entry per CDR3 protein. Among around 35,000 distinct CDR3 sequences, 9.5% to 11% were seen once, and the ten largest hold 20% to 25%. The sequenced sample consisted of synovial fluid, either unsorted or a sorted T cell fraction (not recorded which). The source is a male donor with ankylosing spondylitis. Both conserved end residues are trimmed from each CDR3. Each record gives: V gene, J gene, CDR3 protein.

V: TRBV14; J: TRBJ2-2; CDR3: ASSQPSGHTGSCF
V: TRBV29-1; J: TRBJ2-3; CDR3: SAGTGITDTQY
V: TRBV24-1; J: TRBJ2-1; CDR3: ATSLSLQGPLNEQF
V: TRBV27; J: TRBJ2-1; CDR3: ASSLPNPKWEPPYVQF
V: TRBV11-3; J: TRBJ2-5; CDR3: ASSLALARETQY
V: TRBV19; J: TRBJ2-5; CDR3: ASSIRHRGVQETQY
V: TRBV29-1; J: TRBJ2-5; CDR3: SALTGLGETQY
V: TRBV12-3/TRBV12-4; J: TRBJ1-2; CDR3: ANRIRGYGYT
V: TRBV12-3/TRBV12-4; J: TRBJ2-3; CDR3: ASSFFGATADTQY
V: TRBV3-1; J: TRBJ2-1; CDR3: ASSQASSYNEQF
V: TRBV29-1; J: TRBJ2-7; CDR3: SVLLLQGSYEQY
V: TRBV27; J: TRBJ2-7; CDR3: ASSPGQSLYEQY
V: TRBV9; J: TRBJ2-6; CDR3: ASSFQSSGANVLT
V: TRBV28; J: TRBJ2-1; CDR3: ASSYGLNEQF
V: TRBV5-1; J: TRBJ1-1; CDR3: ASSLGRGDTEAF
V: TRBV28; J: TRBJ1-4; CDR3: ASSLYLGGDGNEKLF
V: TRBV4-1; J: TRBJ2-1; CDR3: ASRTGVGVSYNEQF
V: TRBV2; J: TRBJ2-1; CDR3: ASDFGTGLNEQF
V: TRBV9; J: TRBJ2-1; CDR3: ASSVWDRGNNEQF
V: TRBV4-3; J: TRBJ2-1; CDR3: ASSQDNHLGRGEQF
V: TRBV6-1; J: TRBJ2-7; CDR3: ASSESPRGGEQY
V: TRBV6-1; J: TRBJ2-3; CDR3: ASRKTGGAGDTQY
V: TRBV18; J: TRBJ1-2; CDR3: ASRTDGTYYGYT
V: TRBV5-5; J: TRBJ2-2; CDR3: ASSLNSGRALTGELF
V: TRBV27; J: TRBJ1-1; CDR3: ASRRQGAGNTEAF
V: TRBV4-1; J: TRBJ1-4; CDR3: ASSQGGGGVQSEKLF
V: TRBV11-1; J: TRBJ2-1; CDR3: ASTLGARASGRDNEQF
V: TRBV14; J: TRBJ2-5; CDR3: ASSHQSYEETQY
V: TRBV3-1; J: TRBJ2-2; CDR3: ASSQAGEGGELF
V: TRBV19; J: TRBJ1-2; CDR3: ASSTRLGPHYGYT
V: TRBV5-8; J: TRBJ1-5; CDR3: ASSLASGSNQPQH